The present T cell receptor beta chain was sequenced within a study of T cells in Graves' hyperthyroidism and ophthalmopathy (dated by TCRdb to the late 2010s). Study-wide context: Peripheral blood was collected at initial diagnosis, before any treatment. TCR Vbeta CDR3 sequencing of around 130 peripheral blood samples (around 45 ophthalmopathy, 75 hyperthyroidism and 17 progressor patients) is reported in the paper. A discovery cohort of around 100 patients, fewer than 50 with Graves' ophthalmopathy and under 60 with stable Graves' hyperthyroidism, was used to find distinguishing TCR V-J signatures. Prospective prediction of ophthalmopathy was tested in an independent validation cohort of approximately 19 hyperthyroidism patients and 15 to 17 patients who later progressed to ophthalmopathy. After blood sampling, hyperthyroidism patients were treated with methimazole at a starting dose of 30 mg daily, and ophthalmopathy patients were treated with high-dose intravenous methylprednisolone. In addition, the study compared T-cell repertoires in thyroid tissue and in blood from several Graves' hyperthyroidism patients. The 85 to 100 discovery patients were divided at random into training and test sets in a 7:3 ratio.

Broader findings and caveats from the paper: During validation, the model predicted progression to ophthalmopathy a median of approximately 7 months ahead of onset, with approximately 71% sensitivity and 72.22% specificity. Sample size was not statistically predetermined, and investigators were not blinded to group allocation. In cross-validation, a model built on a 13 V-J signature told ophthalmopathy apart from stable hyperthyroidism with just under 90% sensitivity and roughly 83% specificity, and in testing the same model reached 80%/75%. Most expanded thyroid clonotypes (frequency above 0.001) were also detected in blood, a finding suggesting that blood repertoires may reflect thyroid immune responses.

From cysteine to phenylalanine, the CDR3 is 14 amino acids long. The DNA shown is the 42-base CDR3, in frame from base 1. V and J are truncated by 2 bases and 8 bases respectively, leaving an intervening sequence of 14 bases. CDR1 and CDR2 are drawn from the germline V gene: SGHTA, FQGTGA. A patient counted as having stable Graves' hyperthyroidism if no progression to ophthalmopathy occurred over 18 months of follow-up. The hyperthyroidism patients were between 18 and 65 years old and newly diagnosed, with a disease duration of less than 2 months. Any patient with an uncontrolled infection, another autoimmune disease, pregnancy or lactation was excluded. Diagnoses were established on the basis of clinical symptoms, serum thyroxine and TRAb, thyroid ultrasound, and orbital computed tomography. PBMCs were isolated from 7.5 to 10 ml of fresh peripheral blood by Ficoll-Paque density gradient centrifugation. Trizol reagent was used to extract total RNA, and RNA quality was then checked on an Agilent 2100 Bioanalyzer.

This clonotype has just a few counts. The specificity of this receptor is unknown. No much larger clone is present one base from it, and per-base qualities are unavailable. Amplification of TCR beta CDR3 regions was carried out from RNA transcripts. A first-round RT-PCR of the TCR CDR3 used the HTBI primer set with the Qiagen OneStep RT-PCR kit. Libraries were constructed in a second round of multiplex PCR, after which size selection and purification were carried out. Sequencing of the libraries was done on an Illumina HiSeq2000 using paired-end 100 bp reads. On the study's bioinformatics: SOAPnuke was used to process the raw data, removing reads that contained adapters or uncalled bases, had a mean Phred below 15, or lacked an exact match to the constant primer or identifier. COPE v1.2.5 was used to merge the high-quality paired reads, and each unique nucleotide sequence was defined as a clonotype. MiTCR v1.1 was used to align clonotypes to the IMGT TRBV, TRBD and TRBJ reference segments. Only V-J combinations with frequency above 0.0001, covering about 99% of repertoires, were analysed. A TCS score was defined as the ratio between F50 (clonal expansion) and ExV (chaos), using BLOSUM62-based TCRdist between CDR3 peptides within each V-J. Welch's t-statistics and random forest reduced some 510 V-J features to roughly 13, which were used in a naive Bayes classifier (R e1071). TCRdb handled the public reads itself, with Q25 trimming in fastp and clone calling in MiXCR, and kept productive beta chains. When rows share a CDR3 protein, they turn into one entry using the most common DNA and genes. TCRdb, not the original authors, processed these V and J calls. The sample table lists fewer than 600,000 distinct CDR3 sequences, 12% to 15% of them with a count of one. 11% to 15% of the sample rests with the top ten.

This TCR derives from a woman in her 40s with Graves' hyperthyroidism. The V and J genes are TRBV7-3 and TRBJ2-3; the D region possibly corresponds to TRBD1 (5 bases align). The sequencing input was blood. The CDR3 here reads CASSLGVAQGTQYF. The bases are TGTGCCAGCAGCTTAGGAGTAGCTCAGGGTACGCAGTATTTT.